The 3 T cell receptor beta chains given below trace back to one sample, sequenced in a study of Ad26.COV2.S vaccination and SARS-CoV-2 variants (dated by TCRdb to the early 2020s). To prepare the library, the immunoSEQ multiplex PCR assay was applied. TCRdb limited this immuneACCESS table to in-frame rearrangements with V and J called. A share of clones is missing; checked studies link under half to unresolved V genes, and the rest is unexplained. Counted in this sample were roughly 300,000 clones; approximately 90% of them appeared once. The top ten clonotypes cover under 6% of the sample. According to the study, the label for this sample's treatment or condition signals: over 15 received Ad26.COV2.S at low or high dose, single or two shots; several received placebo; per-sample allocation not given. For vaccine and placebo recipients, repertoires were sequenced using samples collected on day 63 after the first injection.

The sequencing here drew on peripheral blood, taken in a trial of Ad26.COV2.S vaccine versus placebo. The receptors were gathered from a person aged 18-60 years who received the Ad26.COV2.S COVID-19 vaccine or a placebo.

This clone was seen a few times. The chain uses TRBV9 and TRBJ1-2; D is uncertain. CDR3 size: 13 residues. Germline loops: CDR1 SGDLS, CDR2 YYNGEE. V dropped 5 bases and J dropped 2 bases, with 10 bases sitting between them. CDR3 amino acids: CASSAWGNYGYTF. CDR3 in DNA: TGTGCCAGCAGTGCGTGGGGAAACTATGGCTACACCTTC.

The chain carries TRBV7-9 and TRBJ2-1; 7 bases match TRBD2. V shed 5 bases, J shed 0 bases, and the junction held 7 bases outside the gene matches. The CDR3 runs to 16 residues. The germline gives CDR1 SEHNR, CDR2 FQNEAQ (reference sequence). The CDR3 here is CASSPDSGFSYNEQFF. CDR3 nucleotides: TGTGCCAGCAGCCCGGATAGCGGGTTCTCCTACAATGAGCAGTTCTTC. Based on the CDR3 plus reference TRBV7-9 and TRBJ2-1, the full variable domain is DTGVSQNPRHKITKRGQNVTFRCDPISEHNRLYWYRQTLGQGPEFLTYFQNEAQLEKSRLLSDRFSAERPKGSFSTLEIQRTEQGDSAMYLCASSPDSGFSYNEQFFGPGTRLTVL.

The CDR3 protein is CASSLADRGRAFF. The CDR3 DNA follows: TGTGCCAGCAGCTTGGCCGACAGGGGTCGCGCTTTCTTT. The chain uses TRBV5-6 and TRBJ1-1; 8 bases fit TRBD1. Germline V gene lookup returns CDR1 SGHDT and CDR2 YYEEEE. CDR3 size: 13 residues. J gave up 11 bases and V 0 bases, and 6 bases lay outside the gene matches.